The clone carrying this TCR beta chain was seen a handful of times. The data belong to a study of response to subunit inactivated influenza vaccine. The CDR3 consists of 14 residues. Trimming cost V 2 bases and J 3 bases, with 10 bases left between them. CDR1 and CDR2 from the germline V gene are LGHDT and YNNKEL (reference sequence). From the RT-PCR reads, TCRdb called clonotypes with MiXCR, one entry per CDR3 protein. The table lists under 950,000 distinct CDR3 sequences, around 20% of them singletons. This clonotype was obtained from a man in his fifties who received an inactivated influenza vaccine. The rearrangement links TRBV3-1 to TRBJ2-5, with a tentative D call TRBD1 (6 bases). This sample comprised PBMCs from blood, obtained less than 6 days after vaccination. CDR3 in amino acids: CASSQTGSEETQYF. The CDR3 nucleotides are TGTGCCAGCAGCCAAACAGGGTCGGAAGAGACCCAGTACTTC.